The 2 T cell receptor beta chains below all came from one sample that was sequenced in a study of cytomegalovirus exposure and HLA in healthy donors. PCR employed 60 Vbeta and 13 Jbeta primers. Produced via immunoSEQ multiplex PCR; TCRdb's table is partial and in-frame only. The sample holds fewer than 130,000 clones, around 87% seen once. Material: PBMCs. The source of these receptors is a man aged 40-49 years in good health and CMV-seronegative.

This chain links TRBV6-5 with TRBJ2-1; 10 nucleotides line up with TRBD1. Germline V gives CDR1 MNHEY, CDR2 SVGAGI. The V and J ends lost 10 bases and 8 bases, in that order; junction bases with no gene match: 8. This CDR3 region has 13 residues. CDR3 sequence reads: CATFGTGAYEQFF. Here the CDR3 DNA reads TGTGCCACTTTCGGGACAGGGGCCTATGAGCAGTTCTTC.

V and J are TRBV5-6 and TRBJ2-3; no firm D call. V was pared by 2 bases and J by 2 bases, with 3 bases between. The germline V gene has CDR1 SGHDT and CDR2 YYEEEE. This CDR3 is 12 amino acids long. CDR3 nucleotides: TGTGCCAGCAGCTTTCACACAGATACGCAGTATTTT. It encodes CASSFHTDTQYF.